This record concerns one T cell receptor beta chain sequence. These data come from a study of shared clonotypes between healthy human individuals. Data came from immunoSEQ multiplex PCR; TCRdb stores just in-frame clones and leaves some out. The repertoire holds around 990,000 clones, with 60% to 80% as singletons. Sequencing was carried out using memory CD4+ T cells from PBMCs. Subset denoted: CD45RA-negative fraction. This receptor was obtained from a man aged 18 to 30 in good health. Some clones in this sample may be carry-over from other donors' samples.

CDR3 region: CAISDSRGGDTQYF. The CDR3 DNA is TGTGCCATCAGTGACTCTAGAGGGGGAGATACGCAGTATTTT. The chain employs TRBV10-3 and TRBJ2-3, with D perhaps TRBD1 (6 bases). CDR1 and CDR2 (germline): ENHRY, SYGVKD. Trimming left V 3 bases short and J 5 bases short, with 12 bases between. This CDR3 contains 14 residues.